This is a list of T cell receptor beta chains from one sample in a study of cytomegalovirus exposure and HLA in healthy donors. Only in-frame clones appear in the TCRdb table, and some are missing; sequencing was by immunoSEQ multiplex PCR. The listing records around 140,000 clones. Sequenced: PBMCs. These receptors all come from a middle-aged woman in good health and CMV-seropositive. Both conserved end residues are part of each CDR3. A D gene is named only where the DNA matches it firmly.

j_gene: TRBJ1-5; v_gene: TRBV27; len: 15; d_gene: NA; CDR3aa: CASSLSRISNQPQHF; CDR3nt: TGTGCCAGCAGTTTGTCCAGAATTAGCAATCAGCCCCAGCATTTT
j_gene: TRBJ2-7; v_gene: TRBV6-1; len: 16; d_gene: NA; CDR3aa: CASSDAGLAHHYEQYF; CDR3nt: TGTGCCAGCAGTGATGCGGGGCTAGCGCATCACTACGAGCAGTACTTC
j_gene: TRBJ1-5; v_gene: TRBV5-1; len: 10; d_gene: NA; CDR3aa: CASSQQPQHF; CDR3nt: TGCGCCAGCAGTCAGCAGCCCCAGCATTTT
j_gene: TRBJ2-7; v_gene: TRBV27; len: 14; d_gene: NA; CDR3aa: CASSLSRAGYEQYF; CDR3nt: TGTGCCAGCAGTTTATCGAGGGCGGGGTACGAGCAGTACTTC
j_gene: TRBJ2-2; v_gene: TRBV5-5; len: 12; d_gene: NA; CDR3aa: CASSTGGGELFF; CDR3nt: TGTGCCAGCAGCACAGGTGGCGGGGAGCTGTTTTTT
j_gene: TRBJ1-6; v_gene: TRBV4-3; len: 15; d_gene: NA; CDR3aa: CASSQDRLQTSPLHF; CDR3nt: TGCGCCAGCAGCCAAGATCGACTCCAAACTTCACCCCTCCACTTT
j_gene: TRBJ2-1; v_gene: TRBV4-1; len: 17; d_gene: NA; CDR3aa: CASSQDFRTLGINEQFF; CDR3nt: TGCGCCAGCAGCCAAGATTTTCGGACATTAGGGATTAATGAGCAGTTCTTC
j_gene: TRBJ2-3; v_gene: TRBV18; len: 16; d_gene: TRBD2; CDR3aa: CASSPLLAGDTDTQYF; CDR3nt: TGTGCCAGCTCACCGCTACTAGCGGGAGACACAGATACGCAGTATTTT
j_gene: TRBJ2-1; v_gene: TRBV19; len: 16; d_gene: TRBD2; CDR3aa: CASSTPSSGGYNEQFF; CDR3nt: TGTGCCAGTAGTACCCCCTCTAGCGGGGGGTACAATGAGCAGTTCTTC
j_gene: TRBJ2-7; v_gene: TRBV28; len: 14; d_gene: TRBD2; CDR3aa: CASRGTSGAWEQYF; CDR3nt: TGTGCCAGCAGAGGGACTAGCGGGGCCTGGGAGCAGTACTTC